Below, one TCR beta chain is given with its context. The table came from immunoSEQ multiplex PCR; TCRdb's copy has only in-frame clones and leaves some out. The table lists under 90,000 clones, around 93% of them singletons. The V and J ends lost 0 bases and 5 bases, in that order; junction bases with no gene match: 5. This CDR3 comprises 14 residues. Germline V CDR1 and CDR2: SGHRS, YFSETQ. This record belongs to a study of technical replicates of blood from several donors. V gene TRBV5-1 combines with J gene TRBJ2-7; 7 bases line up with TRBD1. The sample taken for sequencing was T cells isolated from PBMCs. The TCR was taken from a human donor in good health. The CDR3 loop is CASSLGQGLDEQYF. Here the CDR3 DNA reads TGCGCCAGCAGCTTGGGACAGGGATTAGACGAGCAGTACTTC.